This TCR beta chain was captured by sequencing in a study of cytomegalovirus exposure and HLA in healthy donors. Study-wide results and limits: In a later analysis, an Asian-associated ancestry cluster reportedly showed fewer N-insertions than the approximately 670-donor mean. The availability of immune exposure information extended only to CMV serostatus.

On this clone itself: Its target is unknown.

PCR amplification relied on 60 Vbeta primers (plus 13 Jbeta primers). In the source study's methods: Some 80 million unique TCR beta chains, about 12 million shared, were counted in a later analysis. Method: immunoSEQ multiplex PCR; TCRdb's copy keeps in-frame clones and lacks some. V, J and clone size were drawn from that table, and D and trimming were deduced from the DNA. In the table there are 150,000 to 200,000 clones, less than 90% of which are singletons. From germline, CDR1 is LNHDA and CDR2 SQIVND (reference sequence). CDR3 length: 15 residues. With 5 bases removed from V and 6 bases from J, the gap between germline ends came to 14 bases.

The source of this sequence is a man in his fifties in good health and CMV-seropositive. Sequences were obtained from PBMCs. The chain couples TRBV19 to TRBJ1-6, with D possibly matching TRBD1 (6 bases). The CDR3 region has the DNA TGTGCCAGTAGTGCACAGGGAAATAGTAATTCACCCCTCCACTTT. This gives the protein CASSAQGNSNSPLHF.